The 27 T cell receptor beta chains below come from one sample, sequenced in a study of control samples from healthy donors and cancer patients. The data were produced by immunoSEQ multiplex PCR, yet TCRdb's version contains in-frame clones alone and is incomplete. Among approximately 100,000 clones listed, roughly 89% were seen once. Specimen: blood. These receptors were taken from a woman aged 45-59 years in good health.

The CDR3 is CSVGGWEEKLFF. CDR3 sequence (DNA): TGCAGCGTTGGAGGGTGGGAGGAAAAACTGTTTTTT. The chain recombines TRBV29-1 with TRBJ1-4; D unresolved. The V gene's germline CDR1 is SQVTM and CDR2 ANQGSEA. Deletions cut 4 bases from V and 8 bases from J, with 11 bases between. This CDR3 has 12 amino acids.

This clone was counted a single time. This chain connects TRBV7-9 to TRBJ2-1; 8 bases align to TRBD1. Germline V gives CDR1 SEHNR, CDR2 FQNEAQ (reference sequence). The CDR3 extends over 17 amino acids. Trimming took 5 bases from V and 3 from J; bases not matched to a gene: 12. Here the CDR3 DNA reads TGTGCCAGCAGCCCAATTCGGACAGGGAGGATCTACAATGAGCAGTTCTTC. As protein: CASSPIRTGRIYNEQFF. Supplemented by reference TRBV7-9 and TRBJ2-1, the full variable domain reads DTGVSQNPRHKITKRGQNVTFRCDPISEHNRLYWYRQTLGQGPEFLTYFQNEAQLEKSRLLSDRFSAERPKGSFSTLEIQRTEQGDSAMYLCASSPIRTGRIYNEQFFGPGTRLTVL.

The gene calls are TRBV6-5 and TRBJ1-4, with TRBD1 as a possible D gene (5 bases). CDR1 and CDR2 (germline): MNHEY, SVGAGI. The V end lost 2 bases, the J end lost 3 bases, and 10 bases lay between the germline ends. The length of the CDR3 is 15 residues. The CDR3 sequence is CASSYLSRANEKLFF. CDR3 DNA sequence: TGTGCCAGCAGTTACCTTTCCAGGGCTAATGAAAAACTGTTTTTT.

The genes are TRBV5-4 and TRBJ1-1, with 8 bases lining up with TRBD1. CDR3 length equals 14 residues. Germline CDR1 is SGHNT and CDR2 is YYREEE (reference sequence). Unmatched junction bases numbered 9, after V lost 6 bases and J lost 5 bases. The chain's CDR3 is CASTPGQVPTEAFF. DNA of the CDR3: TGTGCCAGCACCCCGGGACAGGTACCTACTGAAGCTTTCTTT.

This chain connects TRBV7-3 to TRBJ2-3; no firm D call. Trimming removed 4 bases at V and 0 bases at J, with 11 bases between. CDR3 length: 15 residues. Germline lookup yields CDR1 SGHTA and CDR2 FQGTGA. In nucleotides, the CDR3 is TGTGCCAGCAGCTGGGTGGGGTCGAGCACAGATACGCAGTATTTT. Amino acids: CASSWVGSSTDTQYF.

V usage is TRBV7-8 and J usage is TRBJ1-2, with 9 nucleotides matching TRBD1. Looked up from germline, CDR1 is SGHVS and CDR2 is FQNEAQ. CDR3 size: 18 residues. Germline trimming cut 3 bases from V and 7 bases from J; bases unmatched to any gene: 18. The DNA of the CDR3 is TGTGCCAGCAGCTTCTTGGGCGGAATCGGGACAGGGCGTGGTGGCTACACCTTC. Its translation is CASSFLGGIGTGRGGYTF.

The CDR3: CSARTGWLTFF. In DNA form, the CDR3 reads TGCAGTGCTAGGACAGGGTGGTTGACTTTCTTT. The rearrangement links TRBV20-1 to TRBJ1-1; the match to TRBD1 covers 7 bases. The CDR3 spans 11 residues. In germline, CDR1 is DFQATT, CDR2 SNEGSKA (reference sequence). With 3 bases clipped from V and 12 bases from J, the junction kept 7 bases outside the gene matches.

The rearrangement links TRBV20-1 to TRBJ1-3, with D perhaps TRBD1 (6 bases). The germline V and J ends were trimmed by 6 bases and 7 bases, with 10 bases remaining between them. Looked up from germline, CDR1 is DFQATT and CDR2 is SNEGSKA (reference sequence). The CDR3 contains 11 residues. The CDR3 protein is CSARQANTIYF. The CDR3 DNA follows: TGCAGTGCCAGACAGGCCAACACCATATATTTT.

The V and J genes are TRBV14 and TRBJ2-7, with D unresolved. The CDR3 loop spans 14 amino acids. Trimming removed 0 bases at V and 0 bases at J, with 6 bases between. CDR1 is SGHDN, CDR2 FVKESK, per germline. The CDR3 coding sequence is TGTGCCAGCAGCCAAGATATCCGCTCCTACGAGCAGTACTTC. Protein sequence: CASSQDIRSYEQYF.

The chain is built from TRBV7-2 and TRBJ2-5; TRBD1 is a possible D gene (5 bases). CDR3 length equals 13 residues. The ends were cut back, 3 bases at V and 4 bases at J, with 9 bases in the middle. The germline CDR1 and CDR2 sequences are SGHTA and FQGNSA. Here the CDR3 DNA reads TGTGCCAGCAGCTTGACAGTTCGAGAGACCCAGTACTTC. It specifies CASSLTVRETQYF.

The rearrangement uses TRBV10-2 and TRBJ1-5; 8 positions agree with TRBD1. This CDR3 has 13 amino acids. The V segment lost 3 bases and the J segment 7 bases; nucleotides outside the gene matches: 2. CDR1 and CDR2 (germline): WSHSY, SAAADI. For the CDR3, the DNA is TGCGCCAGCAGTGACAGGGGGCACCAGCCCCAGCATTTT. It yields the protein CASSDRGHQPQHF.

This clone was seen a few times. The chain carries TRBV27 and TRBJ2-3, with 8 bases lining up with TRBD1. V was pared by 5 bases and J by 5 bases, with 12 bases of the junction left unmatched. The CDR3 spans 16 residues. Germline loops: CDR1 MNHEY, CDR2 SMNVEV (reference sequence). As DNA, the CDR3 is TGTGCCAGCAGTACCCGGACAGGGAAGAGTAGAGATACGCAGTATTTT. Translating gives CASSTRTGKSRDTQYF.

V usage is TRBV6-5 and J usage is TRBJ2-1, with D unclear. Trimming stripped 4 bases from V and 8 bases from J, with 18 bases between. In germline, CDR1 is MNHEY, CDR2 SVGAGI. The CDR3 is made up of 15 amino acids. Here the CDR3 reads CASSSQGPGRDEQFF. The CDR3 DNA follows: TGTGCCAGCAGTTCACAAGGACCCGGTCGGGATGAGCAGTTCTTC.

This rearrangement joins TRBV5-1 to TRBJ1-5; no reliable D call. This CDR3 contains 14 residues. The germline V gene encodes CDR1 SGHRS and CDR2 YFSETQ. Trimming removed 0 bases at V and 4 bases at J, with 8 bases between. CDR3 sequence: CASSLGAENQPQHF. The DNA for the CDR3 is TGCGCCAGCAGCTTGGGGGCGGAAAATCAGCCCCAGCATTTT.

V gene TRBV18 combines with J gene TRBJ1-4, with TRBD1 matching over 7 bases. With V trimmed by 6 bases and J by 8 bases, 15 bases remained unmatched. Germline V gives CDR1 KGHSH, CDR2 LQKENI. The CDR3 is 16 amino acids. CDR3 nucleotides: TGTGCCAGCTCGCTCTACCGAGGAGGGGGCGACGAAAAACTGTTTTTT. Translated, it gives CASSLYRGGGDEKLFF.

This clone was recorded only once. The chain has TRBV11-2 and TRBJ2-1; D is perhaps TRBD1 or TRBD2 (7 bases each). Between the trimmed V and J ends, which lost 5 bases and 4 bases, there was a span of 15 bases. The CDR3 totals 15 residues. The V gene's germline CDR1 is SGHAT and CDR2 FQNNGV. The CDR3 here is CASSTGEGLYNEQFF. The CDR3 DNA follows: TGTGCCAGCAGCACAGGGGAGGGGCTTTACAATGAGCAGTTCTTC.

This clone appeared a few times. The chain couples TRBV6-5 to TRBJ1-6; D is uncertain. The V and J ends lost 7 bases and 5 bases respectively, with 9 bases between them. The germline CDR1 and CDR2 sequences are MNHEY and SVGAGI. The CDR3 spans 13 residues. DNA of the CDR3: TGTGCCAGCACGAGGGTTAATAATTCACCCCTCCACTTT. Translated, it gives CASTRVNNSPLHF.

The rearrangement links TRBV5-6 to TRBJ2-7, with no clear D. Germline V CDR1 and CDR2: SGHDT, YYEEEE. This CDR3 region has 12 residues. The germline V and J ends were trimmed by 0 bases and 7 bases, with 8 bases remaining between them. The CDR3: CASSLDLSEQYV. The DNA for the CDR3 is TGTGCCAGCAGCTTGGACCTATCTGAGCAGTACGTC.

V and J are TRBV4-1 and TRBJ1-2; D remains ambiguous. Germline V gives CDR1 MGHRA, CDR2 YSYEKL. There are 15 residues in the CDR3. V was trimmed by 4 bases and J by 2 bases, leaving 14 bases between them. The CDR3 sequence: CASSLPASGNYGYTF. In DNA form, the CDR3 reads TGCGCCAGCAGCCTCCCCGCAAGCGGGAACTATGGCTACACCTTC.

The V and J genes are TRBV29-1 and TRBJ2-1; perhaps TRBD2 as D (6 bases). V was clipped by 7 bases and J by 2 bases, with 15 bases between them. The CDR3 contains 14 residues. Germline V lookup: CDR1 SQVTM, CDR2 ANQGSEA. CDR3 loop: CSAWGGEAYNEQFF. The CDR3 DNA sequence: TGCAGCGCTTGGGGAGGTGAGGCCTACAATGAGCAGTTCTTC.

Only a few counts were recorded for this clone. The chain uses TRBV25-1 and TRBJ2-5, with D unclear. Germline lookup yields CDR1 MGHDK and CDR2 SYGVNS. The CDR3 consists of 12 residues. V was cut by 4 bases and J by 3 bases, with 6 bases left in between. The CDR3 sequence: CASSGLEETQYF. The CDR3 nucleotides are TGTGCCAGCAGTGGACTGGAAGAGACCCAGTACTTC.

The DNA for the CDR3 is TGTGCCAGTAGTATACGGGGGAACACTGAAGCTTTCTTT. Translation: CASSIRGNTEAFF. The chain recombines TRBV19 with TRBJ1-1; D ambiguous. CDR1 and CDR2 (germline): LNHDA, SQIVND (reference sequence). V was shortened by 2 bases and J by 1 base, with 5 bases between the two germline ends. This CDR3 is 13 amino acids long.

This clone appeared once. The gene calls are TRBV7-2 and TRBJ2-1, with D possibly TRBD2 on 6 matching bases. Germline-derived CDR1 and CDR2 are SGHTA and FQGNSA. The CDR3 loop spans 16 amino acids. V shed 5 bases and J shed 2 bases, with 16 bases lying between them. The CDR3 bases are TGTGCCAGCAGCCCCGGGAGAGGGCCTACCTACAATGAGCAGTTCTTC. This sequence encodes CASSPGRGPTYNEQFF.

Written as DNA, the CDR3 is TGTGCCAGCAGCTTAGCGCGCGGGGGTTATCAGCCCCAGCATTTT. This translates into CASSLARGGYQPQHF. The rearrangement joins TRBV7-8 to TRBJ1-5; the D gene is possibly TRBD1 (5 bases). The CDR3 has 15 amino acids. Trimming left V 0 bases short and J 5 bases short, with 11 bases between. Per the germline V gene, CDR1 is SGHVS and CDR2 is FQNEAQ.

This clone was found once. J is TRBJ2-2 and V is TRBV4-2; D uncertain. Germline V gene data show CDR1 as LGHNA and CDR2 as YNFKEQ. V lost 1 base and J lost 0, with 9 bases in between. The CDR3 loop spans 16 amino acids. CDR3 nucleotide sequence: TGTGCCAGCAGCCAAGCTCCGAGCACGAACACCGGGGAGCTGTTTTTT. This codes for CASSQAPSTNTGELFF.

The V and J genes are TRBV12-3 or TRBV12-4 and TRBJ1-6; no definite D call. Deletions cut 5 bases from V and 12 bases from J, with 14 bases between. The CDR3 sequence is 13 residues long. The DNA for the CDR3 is TGTGCCAGCAGTGGTGGGCCCGTCTTACCCCTCCACTTT. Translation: CASSGGPVLPLHF.

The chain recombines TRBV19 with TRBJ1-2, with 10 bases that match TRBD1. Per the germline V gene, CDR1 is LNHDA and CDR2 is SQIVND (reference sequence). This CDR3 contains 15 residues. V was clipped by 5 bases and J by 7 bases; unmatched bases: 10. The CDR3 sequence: CASSLPGQGQGGYTF. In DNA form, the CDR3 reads TGTGCCAGTAGTTTACCGGGACAGGGGCAAGGTGGCTACACCTTC.